The rows below give T cell receptor beta chains drawn from one sample of a study of technical replicates of blood from a few donors. TCRdb's copy holds only in-frame clones and misses some; the assay was immunoSEQ multiplex PCR. The sample yields approximately 79,000 clones, around 97% seen once. Material: T cells isolated from PBMCs. These receptors were obtained from a human donor in good health. Each CDR3 is given with its conserved first and last residue. The D gene is left open where the match is weak. A row's size may be missing; if present it is once, few, many or a size class.

TRBJ2-1	NA	TRBV29-1	TRBD2	TGCAGCGTTGAAGTAGCGGGACGGTACAATGAGCAGTTCTTC	CSVEVAGRYNEQFF
TRBJ1-1	NA	TRBV7-5	NA	TGTGTCAGAAGCTTAGTCGGTCGCGTAGAAGCTTTCTTT	CVRSLVGRVEAFF
TRBJ1-1	NA	TRBV30	NA	TGTGCCTGGAGTGTAAGCCCTGAAGCTTTCTTT	CAWSVSPEAFF
TRBJ2-7	NA	TRBV19	TRBD1	TGTGCCAGTAGTATATGGGGGGACAGGACGTTCAACGAGCAGTACTTC	CASSIWGDRTFNEQYF
TRBJ1-1	NA	TRBV28	NA	TGTGCCAGCACGGGGAACACTGAAGCTTTCTTT	CASTGNTEAFF
TRBJ1-4	NA	TRBV28	TRBD1	TGTGCCAGCAGCCGTGTGGGGGGACAGGGCTCCTCTAGGGCAAAACTGTTTTTT	CASSRVGGQGSSRAKLFF
TRBJ1-1	NA	TRBV6-5	NA	TGTGCCAGCAACCTCAGGAGGATATTGAACACTGAAGCTTTCTTT	CASNLRRILNTEAFF
TRBJ2-1	NA	TRBV30	TRBD2	TGTGCCTGGAGAAAACTAGCGGGAGGACCAACCTACAATGAGCAGTTCTTC	CAWRKLAGGPTYNEQFF
TRBJ2-7	NA	TRBV19	TRBD1	TGTGCCAGTATCCTTTGCGTCTCCAGGGGGCTATCCTACGAGCAGTACTTC	CASILCVSRGLSYEQYF
TRBJ2-7	NA	TRBV6-5	NA	TGTGCCAGCAGTCGAGCGGGTCACTACGAGCAGTACTTC	CASSRAGHYEQYF
TRBJ1-4	once	TRBV28	NA	TGTGCCAGCAGTTTACAATCTGGGGGGAATGAAAAACTGTTTTTT	CASSLQSGGNEKLFF
TRBJ1-2	NA	TRBV25-1	TRBD1	TGTGCCAGCAGTGAAGGGACAGGGTCCTATGGCTACACCTTC	CASSEGTGSYGYTF
TRBJ1-3	NA	TRBV4-3	TRBD1	TGCGCCAGCAGCCAAGAACTCAGGGGGCTAGGTGGAAACACCATATATTTT	CASSQELRGLGGNTIYF
TRBJ2-2	NA	TRBV7-3	NA	TGTGCCAGCAGCTTAGGTAGCGGGAACACCGGGGAGCTGTTTTTT	CASSLGSGNTGELFF
TRBJ1-1	NA	TRBV4-3	TRBD1	TGCGCCAGCAGCCAAGATCCGACAGGGGAAGTATCTGAAGCTTTCTTT	CASSQDPTGEVSEAFF
TRBJ1-5	NA	TRBV25-1	NA	TGTGCCAGCATTAACCTAGGACGGGGAACTAGCAATCAGCCCCAGCATTTT	CASINLGRGTSNQPQHF